The TCR beta chain described here comes from a study of early T cells in non-severe SARS-CoV-2 infection. Individual cDNA molecules were tagged with unique molecular identifiers, the study reported. One entry per CDR3 protein results from TCRdb running MiXCR on the 5' RACE reads. This table has fewer than 85,000 distinct CDR3 sequences, 8.5% to 10% appearing once. CDR3 size: 14 residues. Per the germline V gene, CDR1 is GTSNPN and CDR2 is SVGIG (reference sequence). The V end was cut by 3 bases, the J end by 4 bases, with 13 bases between. There are a few counts of this clonotype. The sample consisted of whole blood. The chain couples TRBV30 to TRBJ2-4; D gene uncertain. The source of this sequence is an adult who was a healthcare worker with PCR-confirmed SARS-CoV-2 infection or an uninfected control (not recorded which). CDR3 sequence (DNA): TGTGCCTGGAGCGAGTCGGACGGAAAAAACATTCAGTACTTC. Amino acids: CAWSESDGKNIQYF. Complete variable domain (other parts from reference TRBV30 and TRBJ2-4): SQTIHQWPATLVQPVGSPLSLECTVEGTSNPNLYWYRQAAGRGLQLLFYSVGIGQISSEVPQNLSASRPQDRQFILSSKKLLLSDSGFYLCAWSESDGKNIQYFGAGTRLSVL.